This T cell receptor (beta chain) was captured by sequencing in a study of T-cell reconstitution after alpha-beta-depleted transplantation in children. The V segment lost 6 bases and the J segment 2 bases; nucleotides outside the gene matches: 2. Germline V gene lookup returns CDR1 SQVTM and CDR2 ANQGSEA. This CDR3 contains 12 residues. The library targeted TCRbeta and was prepared with unique molecular identifiers. MiXCR was run by TCRdb on the PCR reads, yielding one entry per CDR3 protein. The table records a few hundred thousand distinct CDR3 sequences, over 9.5% of them present only once. General study points: From newly produced T cells came most of the T-cell counts and diversity one year after transplant. TCRbeta diversity was high at day 60 in some patients (a result of surviving recipient T cells and thymic progenitors). In patients about two months after transplant, alpha-beta T cells reportedly arose from several hundred expanded graft clones.

This clonotype was seen many times. Its antigen is not known. The V gene is TRBV29-1, the J gene TRBJ2-7; 9 bases are a match to TRBD1. The sequence derives from a boy younger than two with acute myeloid leukemia, due to receive a stem cell transplant. The sample consisted of PBMCs, taken before TCRalphabeta/CD19-depleted stem cell transplant. The CDR3 sequence is CSVTGGTYEQYF. The CDR3 coding sequence is TGCAGCGTGACAGGGGGAACCTACGAGCAGTACTTC.